Listed below are T cell receptor beta chains from one sample, sequenced in a study of blood T cell repertoires in COVID-19. Profiled with immunoSEQ multiplex PCR; TCRdb holds only in-frame clones, not every one. Here the sample spans roughly 240,000 clones, 85% to 90% being singletons. Input material: PBMCs or T cells enriched from blood (not recorded which). The origin of the receptors is a man aged 50 to 60 who had been exposed to COVID-19. Both conserved end residues are part of each CDR3. The order of the fields is clone size, D gene, V gene, CDR3 length, J gene, CDR3 DNA, CDR3 protein. D genes are given only for firm matches. Size tells how often a clone was seen (once, few, many) or the class of an expanded clone, and some rows leave it out.

NA	NA	TRBV28	14	TRBJ1-1	TGTGCCAGCAGTTTTCCTCAGACAGGTCCCAAAGCTTTCTTT	CASSFPQTGPKAFF
NA	TRBD2	TRBV7-2	12	TRBJ2-1	TGTGCCAGCAGCCTCAGCGGGAGTGAGCAGTTCTTC	CASSLSGSEQFF
few	NA	TRBV18	18	TRBJ1-4	TGTGCCAGCTCACTTTCCCCACCTACAGGGTACACTAATGAAAAACTGTTTTTT	CASSLSPPTGYTNEKLFF
NA	TRBD1	TRBV7-9	15	TRBJ1-2	TGTGCCAGCAGCCCCCAGGGGGCGCCGGGGTATGGCTACACCTTC	CASSPQGAPGYGYTF
NA	NA	TRBV5-1	15	TRBJ2-2	TGCGCCAGCAGCTTGGGGACACTTAACACCGGGGAGCTGTTTTTT	CASSLGTLNTGELFF
NA	TRBD1	TRBV29-1	15	TRBJ2-5	TGCAGCGTTGAAGGCCGGGACAGGGGACGCGAGACCCAGTACTTC	CSVEGRDRGRETQYF
NA	NA	TRBV6-5	15	TRBJ1-2	TGTGCCAGCAGTCGCGGGAGCCGATGGGACTATGGCTACACCTTC	CASSRGSRWDYGYTF
NA	TRBD1	TRBV6-6	16	TRBJ2-6	TGTGCCAGCAGTCGGACAGGGGACCCTGGGGCCAACGTCCTGACTTTC	CASSRTGDPGANVLTF
NA	NA	TRBV24-1	16	TRBJ1-5	TGTGCCACCAGTGACCGCAGGGGTCCTAGCAATCAGCCCCAGCATTTT	CATSDRRGPSNQPQHF
NA	NA	TRBV5-5	20	TRBJ1-5	TGTGCCAGCAACAAACACAGGGCCCGGCGTTGTGGACATAGCAATCAGCCCCAGCATTTT	CASNKHRARRCGHSNQPQHF
NA	NA	TRBV5-1	14	TRBJ1-3	TGCGCCAGCAGCTTGGGGGCAGATGGAAACACCATATATTTT	CASSLGADGNTIYF
NA	NA	TRBV12-3/TRBV12-4	12	TRBJ1-2	TGTGCCAGCAGTTTTACCGCCATCTCGGACTTCTTC	CASSFTAISDFF
NA	TRBD2	TRBV5-4	16	TRBJ2-5	TGTGCCAGCAGCCCCCGGACTAGCGGGAATCAGGAGACCCAGTACTTC	CASSPRTSGNQETQYF
once	NA	TRBV11-3	12	TRBJ2-1	TGTGCCAGCAGCTTAGATCCACTAGTTCAGTTCTTC	CASSLDPLVQFF
NA	TRBD1	TRBV28	15	TRBJ2-7	TGTGCCAGCATTGAAGCCGGGACAGGGGGCTACGAGCAGTACTTC	CASIEAGTGGYEQYF
NA	NA	TRBV18	16	TRBJ1-1	TGTGCCAGCTCACCGGCCGCGGAGCAAACTAACACTGAAGCTTTCTTT	CASSPAAEQTNTEAFF